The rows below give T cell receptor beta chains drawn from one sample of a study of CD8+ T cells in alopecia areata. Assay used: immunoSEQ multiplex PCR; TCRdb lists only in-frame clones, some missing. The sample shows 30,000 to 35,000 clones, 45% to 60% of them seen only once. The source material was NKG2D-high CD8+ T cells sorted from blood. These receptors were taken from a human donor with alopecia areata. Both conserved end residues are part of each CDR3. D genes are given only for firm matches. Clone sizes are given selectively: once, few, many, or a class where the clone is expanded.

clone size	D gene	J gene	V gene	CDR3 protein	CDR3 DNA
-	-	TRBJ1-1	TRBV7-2	CASSQYETGMNTEAFF	TGTGCCAGCAGCCAATATGAGACAGGAATGAACACTGAAGCTTTCTTT
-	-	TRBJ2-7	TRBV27	CASSLRFPYYEQYF	TGTGCCAGCAGTTTAAGGTTCCCTTACTACGAGCAGTACTTC
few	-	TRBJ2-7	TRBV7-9	CASSLERSQKDEQYF	TGTGCCAGCAGCTTAGAAAGGAGTCAAAAGGACGAGCAGTACTTC
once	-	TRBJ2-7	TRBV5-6	CASSLQQGNEQYF	TGTGCCAGCAGCTTGCAACAGGGCAACGAGCAGTACTTC
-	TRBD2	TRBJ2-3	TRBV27	CASWEGDTQYF	TGTGCCAGCTGGGAGGGAGATACGCAGTATTTT
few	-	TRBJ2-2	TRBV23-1	CASSQSKAAETGELFF	TGCGCCAGCAGTCAATCGAAGGCAGCCGAAACCGGGGAGCTGTTTTTT
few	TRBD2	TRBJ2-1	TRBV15	CATSRGVAGGRINEQFF	TGTGCCACCAGCAGAGGTGTGGCGGGAGGCCGAATCAATGAGCAGTTCTTC
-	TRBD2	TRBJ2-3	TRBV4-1	CASSQAGERDTDTQYF	TGCGCCAGCAGCCAGGCCGGCGAGCGGGACACAGATACGCAGTATTTT
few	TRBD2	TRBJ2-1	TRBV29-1	CSVEGTSGSAYNEQFF	TGCAGCGTTGAGGGGACTAGCGGGAGCGCCTACAATGAGCAGTTCTTC
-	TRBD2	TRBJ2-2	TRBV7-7	CASSLRTSGPNTGELFF	TGTGCCAGCAGTTTGAGGACTAGCGGTCCGAACACCGGGGAGCTGTTTTTT
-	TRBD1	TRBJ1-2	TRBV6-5	CASSPGGLVHGYTF	TGTGCCAGCAGTCCAGGGGGCTTGGTCCATGGCTACACCTTC
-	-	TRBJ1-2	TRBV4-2	CASSQDPGKEGYTF	TGTGCCAGCAGCCAAGATCCGGGAAAGGAAGGCTACACCTTC
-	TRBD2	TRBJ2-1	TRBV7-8	CASSLWTSGRGGEQFF	TGTGCCAGCAGCTTATGGACTAGCGGGAGGGGGGGTGAGCAGTTCTTC
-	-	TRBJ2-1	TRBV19	CASSPTGQPPYNEQFF	TGTGCCAGTAGTCCGACGGGACAACCTCCCTACAATGAGCAGTTCTTC
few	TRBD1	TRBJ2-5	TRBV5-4	CASSEGQGAGETQYF	TGTGCCAGCAGCGAGGGACAGGGGGCTGGCGAGACCCAGTACTTC
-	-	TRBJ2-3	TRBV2	CASSVKSSDYLATDTQYF	TGTGCCAGCAGTGTGAAAAGTAGTGACTACCTCGCGACAGATACGCAGTATTTT
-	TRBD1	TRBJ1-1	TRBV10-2	CASSDDRDKGAFF	TGCGCCAGCAGTGATGACAGGGATAAGGGAGCTTTCTTT
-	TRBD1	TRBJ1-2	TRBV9	CASSGTGTVYGYTF	TGTGCCAGCAGCGGAACCGGGACAGTCTATGGCTACACCTTC
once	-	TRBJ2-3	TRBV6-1	CASSEEGGGWDTQYF	TGTGCCAGCAGTGAAGAGGGAGGGGGCTGGGATACGCAGTATTTT
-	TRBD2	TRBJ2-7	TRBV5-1	CASSDPGGLGEQYF	TGCGCCAGCAGCGATCCGGGAGGGCTGGGAGAGCAGTACTTC
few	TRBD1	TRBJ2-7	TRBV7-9	CASSPYPGQGRPGEQYF	TGTGCCAGCAGCCCCTACCCGGGACAGGGGAGGCCTGGCGAGCAGTACTTC
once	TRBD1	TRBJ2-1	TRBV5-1	CASSYRDSTYNEQFF	TGCGCCAGCAGCTACCGGGACAGCACCTACAATGAGCAGTTCTTC
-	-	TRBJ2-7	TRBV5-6	CASSSQQGNEQYF	TGTGCCAGCAGCTCGCAACAGGGCAACGAGCAGTACTTC
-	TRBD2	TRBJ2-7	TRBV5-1	CASSYRGERSYEQYF	TGCGCCAGCAGTTACCGGGGGGAGAGGTCCTACGAGCAGTACTTC
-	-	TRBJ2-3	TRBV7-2	CASSGNTDTQYF	TGTGCCAGCAGTGGGAACACAGATACGCAGTATTTT
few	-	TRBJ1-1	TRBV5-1	CASSFLQYTEAFF	TGCGCCAGCAGCTTCCTTCAATACACTGAAGCTTTCTTT
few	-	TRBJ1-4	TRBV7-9	CASSLSGQKLFF	TGTGCCAGCAGCTTATCGGGCCAAAAACTGTTTTTT
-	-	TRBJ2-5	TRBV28	CASSLGGWAGVQETQYF	TGTGCCAGCAGTTTAGGGGGCTGGGCGGGGGTACAAGAGACCCAGTACTTC
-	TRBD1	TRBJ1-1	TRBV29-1	CSVGAGGKTEAFF	TGCAGCGTTGGAGCAGGGGGCAAGACTGAAGCTTTCTTT
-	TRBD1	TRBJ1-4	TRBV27	CASRFAGGGSNEKLFF	TGTGCCAGCAGATTCGCAGGGGGGGGTTCTAATGAAAAACTGTTTTTT
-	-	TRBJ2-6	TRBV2	CASSTQFSGANVLTF	TGTGCCAGCTCGACGCAGTTCTCTGGGGCCAACGTCCTGACTTTC
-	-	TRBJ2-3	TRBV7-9	CASSRITGSTDTQYF	TGTGCCAGCAGCCGAATAACCGGGAGCACAGATACGCAGTATTTT
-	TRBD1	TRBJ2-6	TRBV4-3	CASSRRDSISGANVLTF	TGCGCCAGCAGCCGTCGGGACAGTATCTCTGGGGCCAACGTCCTGACTTTC
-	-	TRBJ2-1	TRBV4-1	CASSQVQVREQFF	TGCGCCAGCAGCCAAGTGCAGGTTAGAGAGCAGTTCTTC
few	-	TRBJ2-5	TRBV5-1	CASSLGEVERTGRPRETQYF	TGCGCCAGCAGCTTGGGAGAAGTCGAGCGAACCGGGAGACCGAGGGAGACCCAGTACTTC
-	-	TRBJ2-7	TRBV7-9	CASSDNPNGVLYEQYF	TGTGCCAGCAGCGACAACCCCAACGGGGTCCTCTACGAGCAGTACTTC
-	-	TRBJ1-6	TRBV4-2	CASSQDRGLVNSPLHF	TGTGCCAGCAGCCAAGATCGGGGGTTGGTAAATTCACCCCTCCACTTT
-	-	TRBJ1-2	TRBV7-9	CASSLRGYYGYTF	TGTGCCAGCAGCTTGCGGGGGTATTATGGCTACACCTTC
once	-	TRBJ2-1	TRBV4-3	CASSQEGQGGNEQFF	TGCGCCAGCAGCCAAGAGGGACAAGGTGGGAATGAGCAGTTCTTC
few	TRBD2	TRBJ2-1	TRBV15	CATSRVPSGQYNEQFF	TGTGCCACCAGCAGAGTCCCTAGCGGGCAGTACAATGAGCAGTTCTTC
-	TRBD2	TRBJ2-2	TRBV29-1	CSVYSGRYTGELFF	TGCAGCGTTTATAGCGGGAGGTACACCGGGGAGCTGTTTTTT